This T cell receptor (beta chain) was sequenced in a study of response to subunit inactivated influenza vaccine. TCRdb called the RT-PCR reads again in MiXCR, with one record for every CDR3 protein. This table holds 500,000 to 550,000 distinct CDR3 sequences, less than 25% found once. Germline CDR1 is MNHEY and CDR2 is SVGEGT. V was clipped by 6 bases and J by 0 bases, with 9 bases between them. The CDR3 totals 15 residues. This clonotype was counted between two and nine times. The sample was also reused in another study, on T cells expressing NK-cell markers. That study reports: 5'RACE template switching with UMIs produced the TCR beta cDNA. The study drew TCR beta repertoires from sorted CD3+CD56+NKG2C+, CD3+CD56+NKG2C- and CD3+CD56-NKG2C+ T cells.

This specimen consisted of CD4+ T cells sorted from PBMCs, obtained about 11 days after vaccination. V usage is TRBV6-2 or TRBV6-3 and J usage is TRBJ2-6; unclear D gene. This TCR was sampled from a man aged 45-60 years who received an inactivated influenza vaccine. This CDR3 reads CASRGFSSGANVLTF. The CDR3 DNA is TGTGCCAGCAGGGGGTTCTCCTCTGGGGCCAACGTCCTGACTTTC.